Given below is one TCR beta chain in context. Its antigen remains unidentified. This sample was included in a study of regulatory T cells in long-lasting Graves disease. Findings of the study overall: TRBV28, TRBJ1-2 and TRBJ2-5 were favored in persistent disease. Thyroid tissue was not studied; only peripheral blood was. Among the persistent patients, 2,500 to 3,000 public clonotypes were shared, more than the 950 to 1,000 shared among new patients.

Described time point: persistent/refractory GD, antithyroid drugs over 5 years with positive TRAb. From PBMCs, RNA was extracted and then used to make the TCR library. V was cut by 2 bases and J by 7 bases, with 14 bases left in between. The CDR3 sequence is 14 residues long. CDR1 SGHTA and CDR2 FQGNSA come from the germline V gene. TCR beta libraries were built with iRepertoire HTBI primers and Arm-PCR of CDR3 regions. Per the authors' pipeline: The samples yielded about 63 TRBV and around 13 TRBJ segments. From the multiplex PCR reads, TCRdb called clonotypes with MiXCR, one entry per CDR3 protein. The V and J calls shown here were made by TCRdb, not taken from the authors' results. The data contain hundreds of thousands of distinct CDR3 sequences, 15% to 20% of them seen just once; the ten biggest clones take up 25% to 35%.

V is TRBV7-2 and J is TRBJ1-1, with D uncertain. Material: peripheral blood mononuclear cells (PBMCs), obtained when the disease was refractory, from a patient treated with antithyroid drugs. The TCR comes from a female donor with Graves disease. This CDR3 reads CASSLQPSGSEAFF. Written as DNA, the CDR3 is TGTGCCAGCAGCTTACAGCCGTCGGGGAGTGAAGCTTTCTTT.